The 3 T cell receptor beta chains presented below share a single source sample, sequenced in a study of response to subunit inactivated influenza vaccine listed by TCRdb under 2018. Library prep was done by RT-PCR. Sequencing took place on an Illumina HiSeq 2500. TCRdb trimmed public reads at Q25 via fastp, called clones via MiXCR and kept in-frame beta chains. CDR3 protein sequences are deduplicated, and each keeps its most common genes and DNA. The sample includes about 310,000 distinct CDR3 sequences, with around 22% observed a single time. The ten top clones hold 10% of the sample. The sequenced sample was PBMCs from blood, obtained 21 months after vaccination. The source is a man aged 45 to 70 who received an inactivated influenza vaccine. Donor details come from another sample of the same person, matched by shared clones.

This clonotype was picked up many times. The chain links TRBV28 to TRBJ1-2; 7 nucleotides align to TRBD1. The CDR3 sequence is 13 residues long. Germline V gives CDR1 MDHEN, CDR2 SYDVKM. V dropped 6 bases and J dropped 8; count of bases not matched to a gene: 9. CDR3 sequence reads: CASRSQQGRGYTF. DNA of the CDR3: TGTGCCAGCAGATCCCAACAGGGGCGAGGCTACACCTTC.

The chain links TRBV19 to TRBJ1-6; no clear D gene. In germline, CDR1 is LNHDA, CDR2 SQIVND (reference sequence). With 4 bases removed from V and 0 bases from J, the gap between germline ends came to 13 bases. The CDR3 length is 17 residues. CDR3 nucleotides: TGTGCCAGTAGTAGGTCGAGCGGGAGCTCCTATAATTCACCCCTCCACTTT. Its translation: CASSRSSGSSYNSPLHF.

The chain joins TRBV9 to TRBJ2-1, with TRBD2 matching 7 bases. In germline, CDR1 is SGDLS, CDR2 YYNGEE. The CDR3 runs 15 residues. With V trimmed by 0 bases and J by 7 bases, 7 bases remained unmatched. CDR3 in DNA: TGTGCCAGCAGCGTAGGGCTAGCGGACTTTAATGAGCAGTTCTTC. As protein: CASSVGLADFNEQFF.